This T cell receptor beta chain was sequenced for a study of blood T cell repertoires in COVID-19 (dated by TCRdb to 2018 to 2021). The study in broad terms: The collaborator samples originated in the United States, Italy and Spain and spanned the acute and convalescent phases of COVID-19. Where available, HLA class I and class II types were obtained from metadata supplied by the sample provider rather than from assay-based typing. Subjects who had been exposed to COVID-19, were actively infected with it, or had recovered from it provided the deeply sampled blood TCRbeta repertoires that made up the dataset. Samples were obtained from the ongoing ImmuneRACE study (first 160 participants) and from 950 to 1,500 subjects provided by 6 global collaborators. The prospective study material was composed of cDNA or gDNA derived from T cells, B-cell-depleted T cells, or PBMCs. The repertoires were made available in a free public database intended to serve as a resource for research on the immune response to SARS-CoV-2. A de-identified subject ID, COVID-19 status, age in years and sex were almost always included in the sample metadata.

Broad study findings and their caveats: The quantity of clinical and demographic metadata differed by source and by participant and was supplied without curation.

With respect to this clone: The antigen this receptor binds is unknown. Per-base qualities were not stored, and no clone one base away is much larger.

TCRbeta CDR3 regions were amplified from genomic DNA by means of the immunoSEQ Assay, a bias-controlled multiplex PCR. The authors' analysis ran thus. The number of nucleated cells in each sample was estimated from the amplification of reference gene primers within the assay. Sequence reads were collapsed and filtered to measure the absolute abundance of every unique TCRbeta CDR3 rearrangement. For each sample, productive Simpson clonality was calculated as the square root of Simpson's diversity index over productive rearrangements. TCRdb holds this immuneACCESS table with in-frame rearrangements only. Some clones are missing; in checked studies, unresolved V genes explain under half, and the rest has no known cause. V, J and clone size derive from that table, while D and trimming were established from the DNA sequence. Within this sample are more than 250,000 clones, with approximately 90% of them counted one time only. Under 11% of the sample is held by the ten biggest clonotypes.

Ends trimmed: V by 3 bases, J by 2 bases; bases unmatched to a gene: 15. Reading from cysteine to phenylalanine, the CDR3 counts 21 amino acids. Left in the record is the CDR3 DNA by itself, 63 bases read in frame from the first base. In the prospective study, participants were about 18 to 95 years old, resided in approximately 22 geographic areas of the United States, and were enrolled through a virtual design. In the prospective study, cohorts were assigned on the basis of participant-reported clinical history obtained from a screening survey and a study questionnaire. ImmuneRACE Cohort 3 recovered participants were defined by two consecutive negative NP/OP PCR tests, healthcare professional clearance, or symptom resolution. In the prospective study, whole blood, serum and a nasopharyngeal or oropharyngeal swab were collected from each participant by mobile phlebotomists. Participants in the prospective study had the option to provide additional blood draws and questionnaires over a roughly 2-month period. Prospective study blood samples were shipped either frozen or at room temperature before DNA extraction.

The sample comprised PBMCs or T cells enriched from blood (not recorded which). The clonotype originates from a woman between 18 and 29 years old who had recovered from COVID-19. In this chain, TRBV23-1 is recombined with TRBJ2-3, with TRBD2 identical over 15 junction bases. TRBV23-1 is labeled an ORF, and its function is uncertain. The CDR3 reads CASSQIPGLAGGIPTTDTQYF. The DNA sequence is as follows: TGCGCCAGCAGTCAGATACCGGGACTAGCGGGAGGAATACCAACCACAGATACGCAGTATTTT.